Each of the 15 T cell receptor beta chains below was sequenced from the same sample in a study of blood T cell repertoires in COVID-19. Assay: immunoSEQ multiplex PCR; the TCRdb copy retains only in-frame clones and omits some. This sample yields around 230,000 clones, of which 80% to 85% are seen a single time; 9.5% to 15% belongs to the top ten. The sequenced sample was peripheral blood. Receptors were obtained from a woman in her sixties or seventies with active or convalescent COVID-19.

The J gene is TRBJ2-2, the V gene TRBV6-5; possibly TRBD2 for D (6 bases). The CDR3 contains 15 residues. Trimming removed 1 base from V and 4 bases from J, with 10 bases in between. CDR1 is MNHEY, CDR2 SVGAGI, per germline. CDR3 nucleotides: TGTGCCAGCAGTTACTTGGGGGGAGGCACCGGGGAGCTGTTTTTT. This translates into CASSYLGGGTGELFF.

This clone was counted a few times. The genes are TRBV7-2 and TRBJ2-5, with 7 nucleotides matching TRBD2. This CDR3 has 16 amino acids. V was pared by 1 base and J by 5 bases, with 10 bases of the junction left unmatched. Germline CDR1 is SGHTA and CDR2 is FQGNSA. The CDR3 bases are TGTGCCAGCAGCTTAGGAGGCGGGGGAGACCGTGAGACCCAGTACTTC. Residues: CASSLGGGGDRETQYF.

This chain uses TRBV7-3 with TRBJ2-6; 7 bases align to TRBD1. CDR1 and CDR2 from the germline V gene are SGHTA and FQGTGA. The V gene end was trimmed by 0 bases and the J gene end by 7 bases; junction bases not matched to a gene: 6. The CDR3 spans 16 residues. CDR3 sequence (DNA): TGTGCCAGCAGCTTAACGGCAGGGGGAATTGCCAACGTCCTGACTTTC. Protein product: CASSLTAGGIANVLTF.

The chain recombines TRBV6-6 with TRBJ1-5, with unresolved D. The CDR3 has 13 amino acids. Germline V gene lookup returns CDR1 MNHNY and CDR2 SVGAGI (reference sequence). The V end lost 2 bases, the J end lost 5 bases, and 7 bases lay between the germline ends. CDR3 protein: CASSYRGDQPQHF. In DNA, the CDR3 is TGTGCCAGCAGTTACCGGGGAGATCAGCCCCAGCATTTT.

V is TRBV2 and J is TRBJ1-6, with 9 bases identical to TRBD1. The germline gives CDR1 SNHLY, CDR2 FYNNEI. CDR3 size: 15 residues. V lost 6 bases to trimming and J lost 4 bases; unmatched junction nucleotides: 4. The CDR3 loop reads CASRPGTGYNSPLHF. CDR3 coding DNA: TGTGCCAGCAGGCCGGGGACAGGGTATAATTCACCCCTCCACTTT.

The chain employs TRBV18 and TRBJ1-1; 8 nucleotides line up with TRBD1. V lost 6 bases to trimming and J lost 2 bases; unmatched junction nucleotides: 5. The CDR3 consists of 14 residues. Per germline, CDR1 KGHSH and CDR2 LQKENI. The CDR3 is CASSKGQVNTEAFF. The CDR3 DNA is TGTGCCAGCTCTAAGGGACAGGTAAACACTGAAGCTTTCTTT.

The chain has TRBV18 and TRBJ1-5, with TRBD1 as a possible D gene (5 bases). The CDR3 is 13 residues long. V shed 5 bases and J shed 5 bases, with 10 bases lying between them. Germline assignment: CDR1 KGHSH and CDR2 LQKENI. CDR3 DNA sequence: TGTGCCAGCTCATCAGGAGGGGATCAGCCCCAGCATTTT. It encodes CASSSGGDQPQHF.

The chain combines TRBV5-4 with TRBJ1-2; 7 bases align to TRBD1. V lost 4 bases to trimming and J lost 2 bases; unmatched junction nucleotides: 8. CDR3 length: 15 amino acids. Germline CDR1 reads SGHNT; CDR2 reads YYREEE (reference sequence). The CDR3 nucleotides read TGTGCCAGCAGCCATTCTACAGGGGTAAACTATGGCTACACCTTC. Translation: CASSHSTGVNYGYTF.

This clone was observed a few times. V and J are TRBV10-3 and TRBJ1-5, with 10 positions matching TRBD1. This CDR3 contains 19 residues. Germline assignment: CDR1 ENHRY and CDR2 SYGVKD. The ends lost 0 bases at V and 3 bases at J; junction bases unmatched: 11. Written as DNA, the CDR3 is TGTGCCATCAGTGAGTCGGGGGACAGGGGCATTAATCTCAATCAGCCCCAGCATTTT. Its translation is CAISESGDRGINLNQPQHF.

This chain joins TRBV7-8 and TRBJ1-5; tentative D call: TRBD1 (5 bases). The CDR3 has 16 amino acids. Germline values: CDR1 SGHVS, CDR2 FQNEAQ. V was clipped by 2 bases and J by 6 bases, with 17 bases between them. The CDR3, as DNA: TGTGCCAGCAGCTTACTAAATCCGGCCAGGGCTCAGCCCCAGCATTTT. It encodes CASSLLNPARAQPQHF.

V and J are TRBV30 and TRBJ1-5; D is unclear. Trimming shortened V by 2 bases and J by 3 bases, and 14 bases separated the two germline ends. The CDR3 spans 15 residues. Per germline, CDR1 GTSNPN and CDR2 SVGIG (reference sequence). As DNA, the CDR3 is TGTGCCTGGAGTTCGGGTTTCCCCAACAATCAGCCCCAGCATTTT. It specifies CAWSSGFPNNQPQHF.

The CDR3 sequence: CASSYLAGRGSPLHF. The DNA of the CDR3 is TGTGCCAGCAGTTACTTGGCAGGGAGGGGTTCACCCCTCCACTTT. This chain joins TRBV6-2 or TRBV6-3 and TRBJ1-6; D is possibly TRBD1 (5 bases). V lost 1 base and J 9 bases, leaving 13 bases between the germline ends. Germline V gives CDR1 MNHEY, CDR2 SVGEGT. The CDR3 loop spans 15 amino acids.

The chain couples TRBV2 to TRBJ2-5; 13 bases are shared with TRBD2. This CDR3 comprises 15 residues. V dropped 5 bases and J dropped 7; count of bases not matched to a gene: 7. From germline, CDR1 is SNHLY and CDR2 FYNNEI. The CDR3 DNA sequence: TGTGCCAGCAGTAGGACTAGCGGGGGACTGGGGACCCAGTACTTC. This translates into CASSRTSGGLGTQYF. Using reference TRBV2 and TRBJ2-5 for the parts outside the CDR3, the full variable domain is EPEVTQTPSHQVTQMGQEVILRCVPISNHLYFYWYRQILGQKVEFLVSFYNNEISEKSEIFDDQFSVERPDGSNFTLKIRSTKLEDSAMYFCASSRTSGGLGTQYFGPGTRLLVL.

The chain couples TRBV2 to TRBJ1-2, with 8 bases fitting TRBD1. Germline V CDR1 and CDR2: SNHLY, FYNNEI. Trimming cost V 7 bases and J 8 bases; bases outside gene matches: 12. This CDR3 contains 14 residues. In nucleotides, the CDR3 is TGTGCCAGCACCCAAGGAGGACAGGGAGAAGGCTACACCTTC. Its protein is CASTQGGQGEGYTF.

The V gene is TRBV11-2, the J gene TRBJ1-3; D uncertain. V was shortened by 1 base and J by 8 bases, with 9 bases between the two germline ends. Germline V gene lookup returns CDR1 SGHAT and CDR2 FQNNGV. The CDR3 consists of 13 residues. CDR3 protein: CASSLVRGDTIYF. In DNA, the CDR3 is TGTGCCAGCAGCTTAGTTCGGGGTGACACCATATATTTT. The variable domain in full, with the rest retrieved from reference TRBV11-2 and TRBJ1-3, is EAGVAQSPRYKIIEKRQSVAFWCNPISGHATLYWYQQILGQGPKLLIQFQNNGVVDDSQLPKDRFSAERLKGVDSTLKIQPAKLEDSAVYLCASSLVRGDTIYFGEGSWLTVV.